This T cell receptor (beta chain) was sequenced during a study of blood T cell repertoires in COVID-19. As for the study in general: Samples representing acute and convalescent COVID-19 were sourced from the United States, Italy and Spain.

The germline V gene has CDR1 SGHAT and CDR2 FQNNGV. The CDR3 has 13 residues. V lost 5 bases to trimming and J lost 5 bases, with 13 bases between them. Assay: immunoSEQ multiplex PCR; the TCRdb copy retains only in-frame clones and omits some. The sample lists 95,000 to 150,000 clones, 55% to 70% occurring once. This chain connects TRBV11-2 to TRBJ2-7, with D hard to call. The sequence was collected from a woman in her seventies with acute or convalescent COVID-19. The sequencing sample was made of peripheral blood. DNA of the CDR3: TGTGCCAGCAGCCTCCTAGTAGGCAACGAGCAGTACTTC. This translates into CASSLLVGNEQYF.